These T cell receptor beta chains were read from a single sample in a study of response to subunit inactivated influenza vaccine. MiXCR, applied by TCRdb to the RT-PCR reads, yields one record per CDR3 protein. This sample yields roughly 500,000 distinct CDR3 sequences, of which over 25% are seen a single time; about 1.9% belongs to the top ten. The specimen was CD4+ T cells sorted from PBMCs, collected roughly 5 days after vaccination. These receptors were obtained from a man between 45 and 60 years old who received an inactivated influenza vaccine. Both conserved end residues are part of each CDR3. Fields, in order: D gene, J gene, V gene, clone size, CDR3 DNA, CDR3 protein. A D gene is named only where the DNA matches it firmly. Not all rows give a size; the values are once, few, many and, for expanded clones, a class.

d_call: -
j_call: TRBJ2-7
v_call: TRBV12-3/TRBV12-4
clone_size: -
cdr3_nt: TGTGCCAGCAGTTTTTTTCCCGGCGGTTTGGGGGAGCAGTACTTC
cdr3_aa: CASSFFPGGLGEQYF

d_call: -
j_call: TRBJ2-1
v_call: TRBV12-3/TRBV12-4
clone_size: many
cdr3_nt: TGTGCCAGCAGTTTTTTGGGGGGCCTATACAATGAGCAGTTCTTC
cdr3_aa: CASSFLGGLYNEQFF

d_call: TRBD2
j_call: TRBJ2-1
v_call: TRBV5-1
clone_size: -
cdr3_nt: TGCGCCAGCAGCTTGGGTACTAGCGGGAGTGGAAATGAGCAGTTCTTC
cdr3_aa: CASSLGTSGSGNEQFF

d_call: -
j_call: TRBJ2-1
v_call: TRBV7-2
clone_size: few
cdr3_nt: TGTGCCAGCGCTCAGGGACTCAATGAGCAGTTCTTC
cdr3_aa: CASAQGLNEQFF

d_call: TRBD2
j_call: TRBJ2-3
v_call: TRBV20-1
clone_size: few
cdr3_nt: TGCAGTGCCACCAAGGAGGCGGGGGGCGCTACAGATACGCAGTATTTT
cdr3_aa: CSATKEAGGATDTQYF

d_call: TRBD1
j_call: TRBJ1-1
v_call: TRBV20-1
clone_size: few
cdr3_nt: TGCAGTGCTATTCCAGGGGGACCGAACACTGAAGCTTTCTTT
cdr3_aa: CSAIPGGPNTEAFF

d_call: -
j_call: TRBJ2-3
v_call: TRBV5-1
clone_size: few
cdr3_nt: TGCGCCAGCAGCTTGTATCCCTACGGTAACACAGATACGCAGTATTTT
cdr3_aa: CASSLYPYGNTDTQYF

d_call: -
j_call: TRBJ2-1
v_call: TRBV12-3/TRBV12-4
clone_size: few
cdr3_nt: TGTGCCAGCAGCCACCGGCGGACGGGGTACAATGAGCAGTTCTTC
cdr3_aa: CASSHRRTGYNEQFF

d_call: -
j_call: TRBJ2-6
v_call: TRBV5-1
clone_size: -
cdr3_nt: TGCGCCAGCAGCTCCGAGTTTGCTGGGGCCAACGTCCTGACTTTC
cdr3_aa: CASSSEFAGANVLTF

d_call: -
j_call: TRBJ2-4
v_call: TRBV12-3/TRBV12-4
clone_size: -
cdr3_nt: TGTGCCAGCAAGGGGGATTTCGTCAAAAACATTCAGTACTTC
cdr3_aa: CASKGDFVKNIQYF

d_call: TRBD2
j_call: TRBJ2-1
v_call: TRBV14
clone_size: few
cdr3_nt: TGTGCCAGCAGCCCTGGACTAGCGAGCGTCAATGAGCAGTTCTTC
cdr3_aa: CASSPGLASVNEQFF

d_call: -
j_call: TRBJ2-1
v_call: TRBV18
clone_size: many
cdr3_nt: TGCGCCAGCAGCCCGGGCTCCTACAATGAGCAGTTCTTC
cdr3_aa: CASSPGSYNEQFF

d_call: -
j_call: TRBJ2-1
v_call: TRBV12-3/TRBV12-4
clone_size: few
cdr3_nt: TGTGCCAGCAGTTTAAAGGGTTACAATGAGCAGTTCTTC
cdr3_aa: CASSLKGYNEQFF

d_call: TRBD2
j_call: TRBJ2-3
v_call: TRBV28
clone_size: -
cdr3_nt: TGTGCCAGCAGTGTAGCGGGTCTCGAAGGTGGTACGCAGTATTTT
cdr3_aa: CASSVAGLEGGTQYF

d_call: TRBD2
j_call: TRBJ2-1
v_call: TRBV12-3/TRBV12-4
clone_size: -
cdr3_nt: TGTGCCAGCAGTCCGCGAAGGGGACTAGCAGAGCAGTTCTTC
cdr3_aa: CASSPRRGLAEQFF

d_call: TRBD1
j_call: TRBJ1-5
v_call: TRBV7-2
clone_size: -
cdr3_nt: TGTGCCAGCAGCTTATCAGGGGGCCCTTCGCAGCCCCAGCATTTT
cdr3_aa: CASSLSGGPSQPQHF

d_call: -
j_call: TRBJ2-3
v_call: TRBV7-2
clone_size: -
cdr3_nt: TGTGCCAGCAGCTTAGGTGGACGGGGTGTCGCAGATACGCAGTATTTT
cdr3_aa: CASSLGGRGVADTQYF

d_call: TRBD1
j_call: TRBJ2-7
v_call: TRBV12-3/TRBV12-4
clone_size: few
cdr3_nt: TGTGCCAGCAGCGTTTTTGGGACAGGGCTCCGCGAGCAGTACTTC
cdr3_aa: CASSVFGTGLREQYF

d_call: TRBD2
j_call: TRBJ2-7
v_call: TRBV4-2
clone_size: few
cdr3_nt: TGTGCCAGCAGCCAAGGGACTAGCGGGGGTTCCTACGAGCAGTACTTC
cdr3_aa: CASSQGTSGGSYEQYF